The text below deals with one T cell receptor beta chain. Looked up from germline, CDR1 is MNHNS and CDR2 is SASEGT. The CDR3 covers 15 residues. The V gene lost 0 bases and the J gene lost 3 bases, with 9 bases spanning the gap. These data come from a study of OX40 agonist ivuxolimab in advanced cancers. Repertoires were generated with immunoSEQ multiplex PCR, while TCRdb's copy carries only in-frame clones and drops some. The table lists about 64,000 clones, 70% to 90% of them singletons, with roughly 3.1% in the top ten. This clonotype was obtained from an adult with an advanced solid tumor such as melanoma, head and neck, liver or kidney cancer. Sequenced here: CD4+ or CD8+ T cells sorted from blood, sampled in a trial of the OX40 agonist ivuxolimab. V usage is TRBV6-1 and J usage is TRBJ1-3; D call uncertain. The CDR3 DNA reads as TGTGCCAGCAGTGAAGCCGGGCAGATTGGAAACACCATATATTTT. This codes for CASSEAGQIGNTIYF.